This TCR beta chain was found in a study of beta chain features in type 1 diabetes. V lost 1 base, J lost 7 bases, and 8 bases lay in between. This CDR3 has 13 amino acids. CDR1 is SGHTA and CDR2 is FQGNSA in the germline V gene. All of the isolated RNA was reverse transcribed, so expressed TCRB transcripts were sequenced. Profiled with immunoSEQ multiplex PCR; TCRdb holds only in-frame clones, not every one. The repertoire consists of 310,000 or so clones, with 8% occurring once and the leading ten covering around 0.44%. This clone was recorded at least ten times. The source material was central memory CD4+ T cells from blood. The chain carries TRBV7-2 and TRBJ2-4; perhaps TRBD1 as D (5 bases). This TCR came from a woman between 18 and 30 years old in good health. CDR3 protein: CASSLVKGNIQYF. The CDR3 DNA sequence: TGTGCCAGCAGCTTAGTTAAGGGGAACATTCAGTACTTC.